The rows below give T cell receptor beta chains drawn from one sample of a study of shared clonotypes between healthy human individuals. The protocol was immunoSEQ multiplex PCR, while the TCRdb copy is restricted to in-frame clones and leaves out a portion. The sample yields 180,000 or so clones, 90% to 95% seen once. Sequenced material: naive CD4+ T cells sorted from blood. Every receptor here comes from a woman younger than 45 in good health. CDR3s include the opening cysteine and the closing phenylalanine or tryptophan. The D gene is left open where the match is weak. Only some rows state a clone size, as once, few, many or a class for expanded clones.

cdr3_aa: CASSLDRDEKLFF; cdr3_nt: TGTGCCAGCAGCTTGGACAGGGATGAAAAACTGTTTTTT; clone_size: few; j_call: TRBJ1-4; v_call: TRBV7-2; d_call: TRBD1
cdr3_aa: CASIGSGNTGELFF; cdr3_nt: TGTGCCAGCATCGGTAGCGGGAACACCGGGGAGCTGTTTTTT; clone_size: NA; j_call: TRBJ2-2; v_call: TRBV28; d_call: NA
cdr3_aa: CASQRGGAGDTQYF; cdr3_nt: TGTGCCAGCCAGAGGGGGGGTGCTGGAGATACGCAGTATTTT; clone_size: NA; j_call: TRBJ2-3; v_call: TRBV2; d_call: NA
cdr3_aa: CASSEWGQINTGELFF; cdr3_nt: TGTGCCAGCAGTGAATGGGGACAGATAAACACCGGGGAGCTGTTTTTT; clone_size: NA; j_call: TRBJ2-2; v_call: TRBV6-1; d_call: TRBD1
cdr3_aa: CASSQFQTEYEQYF; cdr3_nt: TGCGCCAGCAGCCAGTTCCAGACGGAATACGAGCAGTACTTC; clone_size: NA; j_call: TRBJ2-7; v_call: TRBV4-3; d_call: NA
cdr3_aa: CASSIRVGSNQPQHF; cdr3_nt: TGTGCCAGTAGTATTAGGGTCGGGAGCAATCAGCCCCAGCATTTT; clone_size: NA; j_call: TRBJ1-5; v_call: TRBV19; d_call: NA
cdr3_aa: CASSLGSNQPQHF; cdr3_nt: TGTGCCAGCAGCTTAGGAAGCAATCAGCCCCAGCATTTT; clone_size: NA; j_call: TRBJ1-5; v_call: TRBV11-2; d_call: NA
cdr3_aa: CASSIAAPYEQYF; cdr3_nt: TGTGCCAGTAGTATTGCGGCACCGTACGAGCAGTACTTC; clone_size: NA; j_call: TRBJ2-7; v_call: TRBV19; d_call: NA
cdr3_aa: CASSGATARSEAFF; cdr3_nt: TGTGCCAGCAGTGGAGCGACGGCGAGATCTGAAGCTTTCTTT; clone_size: NA; j_call: TRBJ1-1; v_call: TRBV2; d_call: NA
cdr3_aa: CASTRLAGEGEQYF; cdr3_nt: TGCGCCAGCACCAGACTAGCGGGAGAGGGAGAGCAGTACTTC; clone_size: NA; j_call: TRBJ2-7; v_call: TRBV10-2; d_call: TRBD2
cdr3_aa: CASSVSQNSNQPQHF; cdr3_nt: TGTGCCAGCAGCGTAAGCCAGAATAGCAATCAGCCCCAGCATTTT; clone_size: NA; j_call: TRBJ1-5; v_call: TRBV9; d_call: NA
cdr3_aa: CASSSHGAGETQYF; cdr3_nt: TGTGCCAGCAGCTCTCACGGGGCGGGAGAGACCCAGTACTTC; clone_size: NA; j_call: TRBJ2-5; v_call: TRBV5-4; d_call: NA
cdr3_aa: CASSPFTYEQYF; cdr3_nt: TGTGCCAGCAGCCCTTTTACCTACGAGCAGTACTTC; clone_size: NA; j_call: TRBJ2-7; v_call: TRBV11-2; d_call: NA
cdr3_aa: CASSSQGTGGLEQYF; cdr3_nt: TGTGCCAGCAGTTCTCAGGGGACAGGGGGCCTCGAGCAGTACTTC; clone_size: NA; j_call: TRBJ2-7; v_call: TRBV28; d_call: TRBD1
cdr3_aa: CASSRAGLALVETQYF; cdr3_nt: TGTGCCAGCAGCCGCGCGGGACTAGCGTTGGTTGAGACCCAGTACTTC; clone_size: NA; j_call: TRBJ2-5; v_call: TRBV7-9; d_call: TRBD2